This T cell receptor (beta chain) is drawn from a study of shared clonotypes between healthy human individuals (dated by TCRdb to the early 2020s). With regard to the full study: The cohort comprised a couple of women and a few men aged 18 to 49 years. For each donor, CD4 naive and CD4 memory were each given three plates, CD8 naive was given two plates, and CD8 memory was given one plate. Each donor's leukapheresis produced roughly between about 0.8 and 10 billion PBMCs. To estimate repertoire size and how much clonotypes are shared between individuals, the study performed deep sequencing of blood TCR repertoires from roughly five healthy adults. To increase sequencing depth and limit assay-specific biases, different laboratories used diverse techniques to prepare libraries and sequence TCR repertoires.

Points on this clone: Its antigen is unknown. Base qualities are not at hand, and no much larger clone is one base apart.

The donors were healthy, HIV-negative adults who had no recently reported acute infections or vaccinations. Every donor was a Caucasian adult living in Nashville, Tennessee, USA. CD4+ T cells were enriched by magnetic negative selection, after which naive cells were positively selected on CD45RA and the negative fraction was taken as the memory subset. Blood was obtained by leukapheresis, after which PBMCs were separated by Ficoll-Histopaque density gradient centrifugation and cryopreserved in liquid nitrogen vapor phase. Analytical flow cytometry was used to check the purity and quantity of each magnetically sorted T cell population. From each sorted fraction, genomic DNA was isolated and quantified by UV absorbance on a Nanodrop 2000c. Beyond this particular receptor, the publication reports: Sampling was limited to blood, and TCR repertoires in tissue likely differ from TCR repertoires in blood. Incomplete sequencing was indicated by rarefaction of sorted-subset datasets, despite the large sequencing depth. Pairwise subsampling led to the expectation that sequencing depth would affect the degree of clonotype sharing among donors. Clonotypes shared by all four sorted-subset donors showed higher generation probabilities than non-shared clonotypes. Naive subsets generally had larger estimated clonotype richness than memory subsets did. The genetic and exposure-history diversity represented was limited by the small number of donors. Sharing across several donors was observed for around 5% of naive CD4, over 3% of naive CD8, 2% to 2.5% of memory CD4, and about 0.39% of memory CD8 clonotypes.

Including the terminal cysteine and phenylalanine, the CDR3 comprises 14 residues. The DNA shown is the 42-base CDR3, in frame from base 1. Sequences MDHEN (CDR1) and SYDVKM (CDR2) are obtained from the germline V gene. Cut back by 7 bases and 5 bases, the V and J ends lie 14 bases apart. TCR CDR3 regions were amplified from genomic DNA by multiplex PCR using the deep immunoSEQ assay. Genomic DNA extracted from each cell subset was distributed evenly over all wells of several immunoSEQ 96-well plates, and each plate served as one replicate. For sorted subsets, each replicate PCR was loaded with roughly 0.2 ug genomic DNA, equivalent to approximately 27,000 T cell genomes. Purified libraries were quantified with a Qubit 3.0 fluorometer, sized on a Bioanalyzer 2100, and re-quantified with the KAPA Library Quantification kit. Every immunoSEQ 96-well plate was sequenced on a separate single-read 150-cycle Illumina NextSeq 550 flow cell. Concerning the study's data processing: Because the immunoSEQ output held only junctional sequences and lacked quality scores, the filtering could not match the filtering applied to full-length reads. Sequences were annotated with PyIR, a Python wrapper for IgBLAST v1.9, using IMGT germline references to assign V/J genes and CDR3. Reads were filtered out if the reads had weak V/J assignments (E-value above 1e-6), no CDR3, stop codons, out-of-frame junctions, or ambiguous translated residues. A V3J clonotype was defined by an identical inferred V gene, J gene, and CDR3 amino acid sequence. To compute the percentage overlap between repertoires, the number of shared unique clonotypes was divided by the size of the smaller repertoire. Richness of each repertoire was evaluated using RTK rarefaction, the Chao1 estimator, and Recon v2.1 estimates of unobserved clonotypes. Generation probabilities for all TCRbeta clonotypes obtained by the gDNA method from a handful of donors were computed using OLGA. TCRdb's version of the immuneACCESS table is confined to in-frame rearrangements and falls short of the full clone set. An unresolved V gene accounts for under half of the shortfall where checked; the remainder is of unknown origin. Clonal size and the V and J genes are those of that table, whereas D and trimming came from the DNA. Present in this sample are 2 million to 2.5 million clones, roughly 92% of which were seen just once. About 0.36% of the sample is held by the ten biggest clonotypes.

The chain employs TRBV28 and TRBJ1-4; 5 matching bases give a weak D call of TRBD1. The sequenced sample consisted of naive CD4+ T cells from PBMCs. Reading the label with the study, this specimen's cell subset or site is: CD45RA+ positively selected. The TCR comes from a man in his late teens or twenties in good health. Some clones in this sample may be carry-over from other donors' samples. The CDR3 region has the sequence CASTLGTVNEKLFF. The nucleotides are TGTGCCAGCACCCTAGGGACCGTGAATGAAAAACTGTTTTTT.